The rows below give T cell receptor beta chains drawn from one sample of a study of identical twins. MiXCR, run by TCRdb on the 5' RACE reads, gives a single entry per CDR3 protein. The top ten clones hold 3% to 4% of a sample with about 260,000 distinct CDR3 sequences, 5.5% to 7% of them seen once. The data also belong to a second study, concerning yellow fever vaccine responses in identical twins.

The sample consisted of memory (CD45RO+) T cells sorted from blood. All receptors derive from a woman under 30 in good health. CDR3s include the opening cysteine and the closing phenylalanine or tryptophan. Each record gives: J gene, D gene, clone size, V gene, CDR3 protein, CDR3 DNA. D genes are given only for firm matches. Only part of the rows carry a size: once, few, many, or a class if the clone is expanded.

>TRBJ2-5|.|many|TRBV28
CASSLVGFELETQYF
TGTGCCAGCAGTTTGGTGGGATTTGAATTGGAGACCCAGTACTTC
>TRBJ2-7|TRBD2|many|TRBV7-3
CASSFVAGDEQYF
TGTGCCAGCAGCTTCGTAGCGGGAGACGAGCAGTACTTC
>TRBJ2-5|.|few|TRBV5-1
CASRGLSETQYF
TGCGCCAGCAGGGGTTTGTCGGAGACCCAGTACTTC
>TRBJ2-1|.|.|TRBV5-1
CASSSGQTYNERFF
TGCGCCAGCAGCTCCGGACAGACCTACAATGAGCGGTTCTTC
>TRBJ2-7|TRBD1|many|TRBV5-1
CASSLRAGQGSYEQYF
TGCGCCAGCAGCTTGAGGGCGGGACAGGGGTCCTACGAGCAGTACTTC
>TRBJ2-1|TRBD2|few|TRBV7-3
CASSFTRTSGRVIHNEQFF
TGTGCCAGCAGCTTTACTCGGACTAGCGGGAGAGTAATCCACAATGAGCAGTTCTTC
>TRBJ2-3|.|.|TRBV11-2
CASSSETGDTQYF
TGTGCCAGCAGCTCCGAGACCGGAGATACGCAGTATTTT
>TRBJ2-1|.|many|TRBV12-3/TRBV12-4
CASSVSGRSYNEQFF
TGTGCCAGCAGTGTTAGCGGACGCTCCTACAATGAGCAGTTCTTC
>TRBJ1-4|.|many|TRBV5-1
CASSLYREKLFF
TGCGCCAGCAGCTTATACAGGGAAAAACTGTTTTTT
>TRBJ1-1|.|many|TRBV10-3
CAISDGEGHTEAFF
TGTGCCATCAGTGACGGGGAGGGGCACACTGAAGCTTTCTTT
>TRBJ2-2|.|many|TRBV10-3
CAISPPGGELFF
TGTGCCATCAGCCCGCCGGGCGGGGAGCTGTTTTTT
>TRBJ1-2|.|few|TRBV5-1
CASTIGGNYGYTF
TGCGCCAGCACCATAGGTGGAAACTATGGCTACACCTTC
>TRBJ1-4|.|.|TRBV28
CASISSSNEKLFF
TGTGCCAGCATTTCCAGCTCTAATGAAAAACTGTTTTTT
>TRBJ1-1|.|few|TRBV7-2
CASSSREGTEAFF
TGTGCCAGCAGCAGCAGGGAGGGAACTGAAGCTTTCTTT